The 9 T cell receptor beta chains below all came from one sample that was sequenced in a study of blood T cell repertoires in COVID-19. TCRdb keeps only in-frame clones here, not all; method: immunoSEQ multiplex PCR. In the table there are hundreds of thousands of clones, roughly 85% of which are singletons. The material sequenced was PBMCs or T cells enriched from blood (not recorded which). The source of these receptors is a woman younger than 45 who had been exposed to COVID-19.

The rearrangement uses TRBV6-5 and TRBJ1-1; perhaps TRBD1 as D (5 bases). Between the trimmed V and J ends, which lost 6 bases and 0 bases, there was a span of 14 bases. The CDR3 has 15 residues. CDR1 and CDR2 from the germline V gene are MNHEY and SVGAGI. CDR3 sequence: CASSRRQIMNTEAFF. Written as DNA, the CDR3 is TGTGCCAGCAGCAGACGACAGATTATGAACACTGAAGCTTTCTTT.

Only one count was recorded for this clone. CDR3 nucleotides: TGTGCCAGCAGCTCCATAGTCACTAGCGGGAGGGCCACTGGCGGGGAGCTGTTTTTT. Its translation is CASSSIVTSGRATGGELFF. V gene TRBV7-3 combines with J gene TRBJ2-2, with 13 nucleotides matching TRBD2. The germline CDR1 and CDR2 sequences are SGHTA and FQGTGA. Unmatched junction bases numbered 15, after V lost 4 bases and J lost 7 bases. The CDR3 contains 19 residues.

The chain's CDR3 is CASRGGTGNTIYF. The CDR3 DNA sequence: TGTGCCAGCAGGGGGGGGACTGGAAACACCATATATTTT. This chain uses TRBV2 with TRBJ1-3; perhaps TRBD1 as D (5 bases). The V gene lost 6 bases and the J gene lost 2 bases, with 8 bases spanning the gap. The CDR3 loop spans 13 amino acids. CDR1 is SNHLY, CDR2 FYNNEI, per germline.

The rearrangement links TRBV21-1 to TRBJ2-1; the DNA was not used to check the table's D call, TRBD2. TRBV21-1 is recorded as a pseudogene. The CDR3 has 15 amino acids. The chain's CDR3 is CASSKLAGGVNEQFF. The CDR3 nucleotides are TGTGCCAGCAGCAAACTAGCGGGAGGCGTCAATGAGCAGTTCTTC.

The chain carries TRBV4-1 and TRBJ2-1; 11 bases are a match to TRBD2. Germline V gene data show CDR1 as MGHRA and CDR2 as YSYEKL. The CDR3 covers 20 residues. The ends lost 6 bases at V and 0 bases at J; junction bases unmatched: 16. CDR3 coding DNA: TGCGCCAGCAGTGCGTCCGGGACTAGCGGCCTCCGTAGCTCCTACAATGAGCAGTTCTTC. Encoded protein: CASSASGTSGLRSSYNEQFF.

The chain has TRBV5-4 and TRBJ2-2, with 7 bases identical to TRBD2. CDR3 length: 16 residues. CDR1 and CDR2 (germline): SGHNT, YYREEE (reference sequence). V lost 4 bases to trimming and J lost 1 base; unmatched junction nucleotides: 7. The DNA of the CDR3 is TGTGCCAGCAGCCCGCCGGGACTACAGAACACCGGGGAGCTGTTTTTT. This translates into CASSPPGLQNTGELFF.

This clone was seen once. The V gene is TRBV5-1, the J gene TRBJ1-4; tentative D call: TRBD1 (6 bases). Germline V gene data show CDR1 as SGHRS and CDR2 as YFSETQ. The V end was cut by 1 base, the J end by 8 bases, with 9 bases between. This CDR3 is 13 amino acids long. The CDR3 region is CASSLSQGEKLFF. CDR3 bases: TGCGCCAGCAGCTTGAGCCAGGGGGAAAAACTGTTTTTT.

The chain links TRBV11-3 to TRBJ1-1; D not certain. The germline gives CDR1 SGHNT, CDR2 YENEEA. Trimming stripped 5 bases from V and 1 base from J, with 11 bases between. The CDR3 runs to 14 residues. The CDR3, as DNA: TGTGCCAGCAGCCCCCTTTCGAGGAACACTGAAGCTTTCTTT. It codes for CASSPLSRNTEAFF.

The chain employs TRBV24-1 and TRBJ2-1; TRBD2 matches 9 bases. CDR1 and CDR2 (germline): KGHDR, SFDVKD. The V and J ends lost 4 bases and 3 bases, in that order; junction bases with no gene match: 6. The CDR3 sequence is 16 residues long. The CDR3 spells CATSDRASGVYNEQFF. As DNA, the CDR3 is TGTGCCACCAGTGACCGCGCTAGCGGGGTCTACAATGAGCAGTTCTTC.